Below are 11 T cell receptor beta chains sequenced from a single sample in a study of T cell repertoires in cytomegalovirus infection. MiXCR, applied by TCRdb to the reads, yields one record per CDR3 protein. The table lists about 98,000 distinct CDR3 sequences, approximately 15% of them singletons, with about 8.8% in the top ten. The sample taken for sequencing was PBMCs. Receptor source: a human donor in good health (CMV status not recorded). Some clones in this sample may be carry-over from other donors' samples.

The chain links TRBV5-1 to TRBJ2-5; D remains ambiguous. Germline CDR1 SGHRS, CDR2 YFSETQ. This CDR3 comprises 14 residues. Trimming stripped 0 bases from V and 3 bases from J, with 9 bases between. The CDR3 DNA reads as TGCGCCAGCAGCTTGGGACGTGAGGAAGAGACCCAGTACTTC. This translates into CASSLGREEETQYF.

By proportion, this clonotype is medium-sized. V usage is TRBV7-3 and J usage is TRBJ2-3; D gene uncertain. Per germline, CDR1 SGHTA and CDR2 FQGTGA. V lost 5 bases and J 6 bases, leaving 15 bases between the germline ends. The CDR3 has 14 amino acids. The CDR3 loop is CASSRNDPGDTQYF. The CDR3 region has the DNA TGTGCCAGCAGCCGGAACGATCCCGGGGATACGCAGTATTTT.

This clonotype was seen many times. The chain joins TRBV7-2 to TRBJ2-5; a weak D match, TRBD2 (6 bases). The CDR3 runs 14 residues. The germline gives CDR1 SGHTA, CDR2 FQGNSA. V was trimmed by 1 base and J by 3 bases, leaving 9 bases between them. The CDR3, as DNA: TGTGCCAGCAGCTTAGGGATAGCGGAAGAGACCCAGTACTTC. This codes for CASSLGIAEETQYF.

This clonotype occurred a few times. V gene TRBV25-1 combines with J gene TRBJ2-4; D is perhaps TRBD1 or TRBD2 (5 bases each). This CDR3 region has 13 residues. Trimming removed 5 bases from V and 8 bases from J, with 13 bases in between. Germline CDR1 and CDR2: MGHDK and SYGVNS. CDR3 loop: CASSRGVGYIQYF. For the CDR3, the DNA is TGTGCCAGCAGTCGGGGCGTAGGATACATTCAGTACTTC.

The chain links TRBV5-4 to TRBJ1-1; D is perhaps TRBD1 (6 bases). There are 15 residues in the CDR3. Germline CDR1 SGHNT, CDR2 YYREEE (reference sequence). The germline V and J ends were trimmed by 3 bases and 1 base, with 13 bases remaining between them. For the CDR3, the DNA is TGTGCCAGCAGCTCAATGGCGGGGGCGAACACTGAAGCTTTCTTT. This sequence encodes CASSSMAGANTEAFF.

This clonotype was recorded many times. The rearrangement uses TRBV12-5 and TRBJ2-7, with 10 bases matching TRBD2. This CDR3 is built from 15 residues. Germline values: CDR1 LGHNT, CDR2 FRNRAP. V lost 1 base to trimming and J lost 7 bases; unmatched junction nucleotides: 7. The CDR3 region has the DNA TGTGCTAGTGGTTTGGAGCAGCGGGGGGGTTTGGAGCAGTACTTC. Protein: CASGLEQRGGLEQYF.

This clonotype was observed many times. The chain links TRBV2 to TRBJ1-2, with D possibly matching TRBD1 (5 bases). The germline V gene encodes CDR1 SNHLY and CDR2 FYNNEI. The CDR3 sequence is 12 residues long. Between the trimmed V and J ends, which lost 6 bases and 11 bases, there was a span of 16 bases. The CDR3 sequence: CASSQTRTWYTF. CDR3 bases: TGTGCCAGCAGCCAGACGCGGACATGGTACACCTTC.

This clonotype was counted a few times. The V gene is TRBV4-2, the J gene TRBJ1-5; 8 nucleotides match TRBD1. The CDR3 covers 16 residues. The trim removed 3 bases at V and 1 base at J, leaving 5 bases unmatched. Germline CDR1 is LGHNA and CDR2 is YNFKEQ. For the CDR3, the DNA is TGTGCCAGCAGCCAGGACAGGGACCCCAGCAATCAGCCCCAGCATTTT. Protein: CASSQDRDPSNQPQHF.

This chain joins TRBV11-2 and TRBJ1-1, with 10 bases lining up with TRBD1. Trimming at V came to 3 bases and at J to 10 bases, leaving 2 bases not matched to a gene. From germline, CDR1 is SGHAT and CDR2 FQNNGV. This CDR3 region has 12 residues. CDR3 protein: CASSFDRGRAFF. The CDR3 DNA follows: TGTGCCAGCAGCTTCGACAGGGGGCGAGCTTTCTTT.

There are many counts of this clonotype. The V and J genes are TRBV11-3 and TRBJ2-3; D is unresolved. Germline CDR1 SGHNT, CDR2 YENEEA. Trimming stripped 3 bases from V and 10 bases from J, with 14 bases between. There are 13 residues in the CDR3. The CDR3 region has the DNA TGTGCCAGCAGCTTGAACAGTCTGTCTCCGCAGTATTTT. Translated: CASSLNSLSPQYF.

The chain carries TRBV12-3 or TRBV12-4 and TRBJ1-5, with a tentative D call TRBD1 (6 bases). Trimming removed 5 bases at V and 7 bases at J, with 15 bases between. This CDR3 is 14 amino acids long. The CDR3 sequence: CASSPGGAGQPQHF. In DNA form, the CDR3 reads TGTGCCAGCAGTCCTGGGGGGGCCGGGCAGCCCCAGCATTTT.